This passage covers 24 T cell receptor beta chains from one sample sequenced in a study of CD8 T cells in Susac syndrome (dated by TCRdb to between 2018 and 2020). Receptors were amplified or captured by the immunoSEQ multiplex PCR assay. RNA was extracted using the RNeasy kit, and about 0.5 to 1 ug of the RNA was reverse transcribed with random hexamers. TCRdb reran the public reads through fastp at Q25 and MiXCR, keeping productive beta chains. Under each unique CDR3 protein, matching rows form one entry showing the most common genes and DNA. The sample has roughly 130,000 distinct CDR3 sequences on record, over 90% of them singletons. In total, the top ten clones hold around 0.12% of the sample. Material: CD4+ T cells from PBMCs. These receptors were taken from a human donor in good health.

The genes are TRBV2 and TRBJ2-1; TRBD1 matches at 7 bases. The CDR3 is 15 amino acids. Germline CDR1 is SNHLY and CDR2 is FYNNEI. V dropped 6 bases and J dropped 0; count of bases not matched to a gene: 5. CDR3 in amino acids: CASSYRGSSYNEQFF. In DNA, the CDR3 is TGTGCCAGCAGCTACAGGGGTAGCTCCTACAATGAGCAGTTCTTC.

The chain has TRBV7-2 and TRBJ2-3; D is undetermined. The germline CDR1 and CDR2 sequences are SGHTA and FQGNSA. CDR3 length equals 13 residues. V was pared by 6 bases and J by 3 bases, with 10 bases between. This CDR3 is CASSQTRTDTQYF. In DNA, the CDR3 is TGTGCCAGCAGTCAGACCCGAACAGATACGCAGTATTTT.

The chain uses TRBV7-2 and TRBJ2-1, with D tentatively TRBD1 (6 bases). The V end lost 4 bases, the J end lost 4 bases, and 14 bases lay between the germline ends. The CDR3 extends over 15 amino acids. CDR1 and CDR2 (germline): SGHTA, FQGNSA. The CDR3 DNA is TGTGCCAGCAGCTCGCAACAGGGAACGTACAATGAGCAGTTCTTC. Encoded protein: CASSSQQGTYNEQFF.

V usage is TRBV24-1 and J usage is TRBJ1-5, with TRBD1 as a possible D gene (6 bases). CDR3 size: 13 residues. From germline, CDR1 is KGHDR and CDR2 SFDVKD. V gave up 5 bases and J gave up 4 bases, with 8 bases separating them. The CDR3 DNA reads as TGTGCCACCAGTGTCAGGGGAAATCAGCCCCAGCATTTT. It is translated as CATSVRGNQPQHF.

The CDR3 nucleotides read TGTGCCAGCAGCATAATTAGCGATCCTTCCTACGAGCAGTACTTC. Translation: CASSIISDPSYEQYF. The V gene is TRBV11-2, the J gene TRBJ2-7; weak D call: TRBD2 (5 bases). Deletions cut 5 bases from V and 1 base from J, with 15 bases between. CDR1 and CDR2 from the germline V gene are SGHAT and FQNNGV. CDR3 length: 15 amino acids.

Here the CDR3 reads CSALLKRAYNEQFF. CDR3 nucleotide sequence: TGCAGTGCTCTGCTCAAGCGGGCCTACAATGAGCAGTTCTTC. The chain recombines TRBV20-1 with TRBJ2-1; tentatively, D is TRBD2 (6 bases). With 5 bases removed from V and 2 bases from J, the gap between germline ends came to 13 bases. The CDR3 spans 14 residues. Germline CDR1 is DFQATT and CDR2 is SNEGSKA (reference sequence).

The V gene is TRBV7-2, the J gene TRBJ2-2; TRBD2 matches at 7 bases. The CDR3 totals 17 residues. Germline V gene lookup returns CDR1 SGHTA and CDR2 FQGNSA. The junction had 11 bases not matched to a gene; V was cut back by 2 bases and J by 5 bases. CDR3 bases: TGTGCCAGCAGCTTAACTACGACTAGCTCGAGGACCGGGGAGCTGTTTTTT. Protein sequence: CASSLTTTSSRTGELFF. Combining the CDR3 with reference TRBV7-2 and TRBJ2-2 gives the whole variable domain GAGVSQSPSNKVTEKGKDVELRCDPISGHTALYWYRQSLGQGLEFLIYFQGNSAPDKSGLPSDRFSAERTGGSVSTLTIQRTQQEDSAVYLCASSLTTTSSRTGELFFGEGSRLTVL.

A single count supports this clonotype. The J gene is TRBJ2-4, the V gene TRBV12-3 or TRBV12-4; D ambiguous. The CDR3 is 15 amino acids. Trimming pared 4 bases from V and 1 base from J, leaving 11 bases between. In nucleotides, the CDR3 is TGTGCCAGCAGTTCGGGTGTTGCGGCCAAAAACATTCAGTACTTC. Its translation: CASSSGVAAKNIQYF.

The chain uses TRBV20-1 and TRBJ2-7, with TRBD2 identical over 7 bases. The CDR3 contains 13 residues. CDR1 is DFQATT and CDR2 is SNEGSKA in the germline V gene (reference sequence). The J segment lost 3 bases and the V segment lost 6 bases, leaving 8 bases of the junction unmatched. In DNA form, the CDR3 reads TGCAGTGCCCCATCTCGCGGGGGCTACGAGCAGTACTTC. The encoded protein is CSAPSRGGYEQYF.

The genes are TRBV7-2 and TRBJ2-2; 7 bases are shared with TRBD2. Trimming removed 6 bases from V and 6 bases from J; junction bases left unmatched: 7. The CDR3 covers 14 residues. In germline, CDR1 is SGHTA, CDR2 FQGNSA. The CDR3: CASRLAAVAGELFF. The CDR3, as DNA: TGTGCCAGCAGGCTAGCGGCCGTCGCCGGGGAGCTGTTTTTT.

The chain is built from TRBV10-2 and TRBJ1-1; TRBD1 agrees at 7 bases. CDR3 size: 15 residues. J lost 0 bases, V lost 4 bases, and 5 bases had no gene match. Germline assignment: CDR1 WSHSY and CDR2 SAAADI. For the CDR3, the DNA is TGCGCCAGCAGTGGAGTGGGACAGATGAACACTGAAGCTTTCTTT. It specifies CASSGVGQMNTEAFF.

The V and J genes are TRBV29-1 and TRBJ2-3; maybe TRBD2 (6 bases). The germline gives CDR1 SQVTM, CDR2 ANQGSEA. There are 13 residues in the CDR3. V shed 4 bases and J shed 0 bases, with 8 bases lying between them. CDR3 loop: CSVGRESTDTQYF. CDR3 DNA sequence: TGCAGCGTTGGGAGGGAAAGCACAGATACGCAGTATTTT.

This clonotype was picked up a small number of times. This sequence joins TRBV24-1 and TRBJ2-1; no reliable D call. CDR1 and CDR2 (germline): KGHDR, SFDVKD. Trimming pared 3 bases from V and 2 bases from J, leaving 1 base between. This CDR3 contains 12 residues. In DNA form, the CDR3 reads TGTGCCACCAGTGATCCCTACAATGAGCAGTTCTTC. Encoded protein: CATSDPYNEQFF.

This clonotype occurred once. V usage is TRBV2 and J usage is TRBJ2-7, with a weak D call TRBD2 (5 bases). The CDR3 has 14 amino acids. Germline V lookup: CDR1 SNHLY, CDR2 FYNNEI. The V gene lost 3 bases and the J gene lost 1 base, with 10 bases spanning the gap. CDR3 coding DNA: TGTGCCAGCAGTGATTCGGGGATTTCCTACGAGCAGTACTTC. This encodes CASSDSGISYEQYF.

The chain has TRBV5-4 and TRBJ1-2, with D possibly being TRBD1 (5 bases). Deletions cut 2 bases from V and 6 bases from J, with 11 bases between. Germline lookup yields CDR1 SGHNT and CDR2 YYREEE (reference sequence). This CDR3 has 13 residues. This CDR3 reads CASSFGRENGYTF. In nucleotides, the CDR3 is TGTGCCAGCAGCTTCGGCAGGGAGAATGGCTACACCTTC.

The chain is built from TRBV3-1 and TRBJ2-7, with TRBD2 matching 8 bases. The CDR3 sequence is 15 residues long. CDR1 and CDR2 (germline): LGHDT, YNNKEL (reference sequence). V shed 2 bases, J shed 6 bases, and the junction held 9 bases outside the gene matches. CDR3 in amino acids: CASSQSGTSSLEQYF. The CDR3 DNA follows: TGTGCCAGCAGCCAATCCGGGACTAGTAGTCTCGAGCAGTACTTC.

Here the CDR3 reads CASSLAPTGGAEAFF. As DNA, the CDR3 is TGTGCCAGCAGCTTAGCCCCCACAGGGGGAGCTGAAGCTTTCTTT. The rearrangement joins TRBV7-9 to TRBJ1-1; 8 bases align to TRBD1. CDR3 length: 15 amino acids. From germline, CDR1 is SEHNR and CDR2 FQNEAQ (reference sequence). With 0 bases clipped from V and 6 bases from J, the junction kept 6 bases outside the gene matches.

This sequence joins TRBV5-6 and TRBJ1-1, with a tentative D call TRBD1 (6 bases). CDR3 length: 14 residues. The germline gives CDR1 SGHDT, CDR2 YYEEEE. V was shortened by 7 bases and J by 3 bases, with 16 bases between the two germline ends. The CDR3 reads CASGGGPMDTEAFF. For the CDR3, the DNA is TGTGCCAGCGGCGGGGGCCCGATGGACACTGAAGCTTTCTTT.

This clonotype was seen once. The chain links TRBV7-2 to TRBJ2-5, with D maybe TRBD1 (6 bases). CDR3 size: 14 residues. Germline-derived CDR1 and CDR2 are SGHTA and FQGNSA. V was trimmed by 8 bases and J by 5 bases, leaving 18 bases between them. CDR3 DNA: TGTGCCAGCGGCGGCCCAGGGGTCCAGGAGACCCAGTACTTC. This translates into CASGGPGVQETQYF.

The chain employs TRBV20-1 and TRBJ2-7, with 10 bases fitting TRBD2. CDR1 DFQATT and CDR2 SNEGSKA come from the germline V gene (reference sequence). After removal of 6 bases from V and 3 bases from J, the junction contained 8 bases not matched to a gene. CDR3 length equals 14 residues. The CDR3 here is CSAKYLAGVYEQYF. Written as DNA, the CDR3 is TGCAGTGCCAAATATCTAGCGGGAGTCTACGAGCAGTACTTC.

The chain joins TRBV12-3 or TRBV12-4 to TRBJ2-1; D remains ambiguous. Deletions cut 7 bases from V and 13 bases from J, with 5 bases between. The CDR3 is 8 residues long. The CDR3 nucleotides read TGTGCCAGCACTCCTCAGTTCTTC. Translated: CASTPQFF.

The chain is built from TRBV4-2 and TRBJ2-5; no clear D gene. The CDR3 has 15 residues. Germline assignment: CDR1 LGHNA and CDR2 YNFKEQ. The ends were cut back, 0 bases at V and 5 bases at J, with 13 bases in the middle. CDR3 protein: CASSQDLTLRETQYF. CDR3 DNA sequence: TGTGCCAGCAGCCAAGATCTAACCTTACGCGAGACCCAGTACTTC.

The V gene is TRBV4-1, the J gene TRBJ2-5; D is uncertain. The CDR3 runs 13 residues. V was trimmed by 4 bases and J by 4 bases, leaving 10 bases between them. Germline V gene data show CDR1 as MGHRA and CDR2 as YSYEKL. CDR3 coding DNA: TGCGCCAGCAGCCGACTCTCCGGAGAGACCCAGTACTTC. Encoded protein: CASSRLSGETQYF.

The chain links TRBV4-2 to TRBJ2-3, with a tentative D call TRBD1 (6 bases). The V and J ends lost 7 bases and 1 base respectively, with 9 bases between them. The germline gives CDR1 LGHNA, CDR2 YNFKEQ. CDR3 length equals 13 residues. The CDR3 loop reads CASKRQGTDTQYF. The CDR3 DNA follows: TGTGCCAGCAAGAGACAGGGCACAGATACGCAGTATTTT.